One sample yielded the 15 T cell receptor beta chains listed below, sequenced in a study of tumor and adjacent non-tumor tissue in lung cancer. The library came from three nested PCR rounds adapted from ARM-PCR protocols. In TCRdb, the multiplex PCR reads were re-called with MiXCR into one record per CDR3 protein. The profile shows 100,000 to 150,000 distinct CDR3 sequences, approximately 66% of them singletons. This sample's RNA came from whole unsorted tissue. The sample consisted of lung tumor tissue. These receptors originate from a young man with non-small cell lung cancer.

Notes on this clonotype: The junction differs from germline at one of its ends, possibly a read error. The genes are TRBV10-2 and TRBJ2-2, with 10 bases matching TRBD2. This CDR3 has 15 amino acids. Per the germline V gene, CDR1 is WSHSY and CDR2 is SAAADI. CDR3: CASTLAGANTGEVFF. Here the CDR3 DNA reads TGCGCCAGCACCCTAGCGGGGGCGAACACCGGGGAGGTGTTTTTT.

As concerns this clonotype: This CDR3 fails to terminate in the conserved phenylalanine or tryptophan, so it likely reflects a read error. This chain connects TRBV4-1 to TRBJ1-2, with D possibly being TRBD1 (6 bases). Per the germline V gene, CDR1 is MGHRA and CDR2 is YSYEKL. Deletions cut 1 base from V and 5 bases from J, with 14 bases between. There are 15 residues in the CDR3. CDR3 sequence: CASSQVRGVEYGYTY. CDR3 bases: TGCGCCAGCAGCCAAGTAAGGGGGGTAGAATATGGCTACACCTAC.

About this clonotype itself: At one end the junction does not follow the germline gene, possibly because of a read error. The chain has TRBV20-1 and TRBJ2-1; 11 bases line up with TRBD2. The germline V gene has CDR1 DFQATT and CDR2 SNEGSKA (reference sequence). This CDR3 has 23 amino acids. CDR3 sequence reads: CSATLRLGASGRWSGRSYNEQFF. CDR3 DNA: TGTAGTGCTACCTTGCGCCTAGGGGCTAGCGGGAGGTGGAGCGGCCGCTCCTACAATGAGCAGTTCTTC.

Concerning this clonotype itself: This may be a read error, as it is one base from a much larger clone. The gene calls are TRBV6-6 and TRBJ1-2; D gene uncertain. CDR3 size: 16 residues. V shed 2 bases and J shed 0 bases, with 13 bases lying between them. The germline gives CDR1 MNHNY, CDR2 SVGAGI (reference sequence). CDR3 DNA: TGTGCCAGCAGTTACGAGGCAGCCCTTGCTAACTATGGCTACACCTTC. This sequence encodes CASSYEAALANYGYTF.

This clonotype came up many times. CDR3 in amino acids: CASSYARDRGPNQPQHF. DNA of the CDR3: TGTGCCAGCAGCTATGCCCGGGACAGGGGGCCCAATCAGCCCCAGCATTTT. The chain joins TRBV6-2 or TRBV6-3 to TRBJ1-5; TRBD1 aligns across 12 bases. The V segment lost 6 bases and the J segment 3 bases; nucleotides outside the gene matches: 9. The CDR3 consists of 17 residues. Per the germline V gene, CDR1 is MNHEY and CDR2 is SVGEGT.

This clonotype was counted at least ten times. The rearrangement links TRBV10-3 to TRBJ1-6, with D possibly being TRBD1 (5 bases). Germline V gene data show CDR1 as ENHRY and CDR2 as SYGVKD. The CDR3 covers 15 residues. The ends were cut back, 5 bases at V and 3 bases at J, with 11 bases in the middle. CDR3 sequence: CAISPDINYNSPLHF. The CDR3 DNA reads TGTGCCATCAGTCCGGACATAAACTATAATTCACCCCTCCACTTT.

This clonotype was recorded once. The rearrangement uses TRBV19 and TRBJ1-5; D unresolved. V lost 0 bases to trimming and J lost 4 bases, with 10 bases between them. Germline V gene sequence: CDR1 LNHDA, CDR2 SQIVND (reference sequence). The CDR3 runs to 15 residues. The CDR3: CASSIEGIRNQPQHF. CDR3 DNA: TGTGCCAGTAGTATAGAGGGGATAAGAAATCAGCCCCAGCATTTT.

Details on this clonotype: At one boundary the junction diverges from the germline segment, which might be a read error. The rearrangement uses TRBV11-1 and TRBJ1-1; D may be TRBD1 (5 bases). The germline V gene has CDR1 SGHAT and CDR2 FQDESV (reference sequence). This CDR3 spans 13 amino acids. CDR3 region: CTSGSQRGTEVFF. In nucleotides, the CDR3 is TGTACCAGCGGCTCCCAAAGGGGCACTGAAGTTTTCTTT.

The chain carries TRBV11-2 and TRBJ2-3, with 9 bases aligning to TRBD2. CDR1 is SGHAT and CDR2 is FQNNGV in the germline V gene. There are 15 residues in the CDR3. The V and J ends lost 7 bases and 6 bases, in that order; junction bases with no gene match: 11. CDR3 coding DNA: TGTGCCAGCACACGAACTAGCGGGCCTCCTGATACGCAGTATTTT. This gives the protein CASTRTSGPPDTQYF. Based on the CDR3 plus reference TRBV11-2 and TRBJ2-3, the full variable domain is EAGVAQSPRYKIIEKRQSVAFWCNPISGHATLYWYQQILGQGPKLLIQFQNNGVVDDSQLPKDRFSAERLKGVDSTLKIQPAKLEDSAVYLCASTRTSGPPDTQYFGPGTRLTVL.

Worth noting for this clonotype: At one boundary the junction diverges from the germline segment, which might be a read error. The chain uses TRBV6-5 and TRBJ2-7, with D unresolved. CDR1 MNHEY and CDR2 SVGAGI come from the germline V gene. CDR3 length equals 15 residues. As DNA, the CDR3 is TGTGTCAGCAGTTACTCGTTGGGAAACTCCTACGAGCAGTACTTC. It codes for CVSSYSLGNSYEQYF.

The chain employs TRBV11-2 and TRBJ2-1, with 12 positions matching TRBD2. The CDR3 consists of 15 residues. With V trimmed by 7 bases and J by 13 bases, 14 bases remained unmatched. The germline CDR1 and CDR2 sequences are SGHAT and FQNNGV. This CDR3 is CASTPPGLAGGEQFF. Written as DNA, the CDR3 is TGTGCCAGCACCCCGCCGGGACTAGCGGGCGGTGAACAGTTCTTC.

As for this clonotype: This could be a read error, since a much larger clone is one nucleotide away. The chain links TRBV5-4 to TRBJ1-4; no firm D call. The germline CDR1 and CDR2 sequences are SGHNT and YYREEE (reference sequence). The CDR3 has 15 residues. This chain's CDR3 is CASSLATSTNEQLFF. CDR3 DNA sequence: TGTGCCAGCAGCTTGGCCACCTCAACTAATGAACAACTGTTTTTT.

This clonotype was counted once. A much larger clone differs by one base, so this may be a read error. This chain joins TRBV20-1 and TRBJ2-7; D unresolved. Per germline, CDR1 DFQATT and CDR2 SNEGSKA (reference sequence). V gave up 3 bases and J gave up 2 bases, with 17 bases separating them. This CDR3 region has 15 residues. CDR3 sequence: CSASDGTANPYEQYF. The CDR3 bases are TGCAGTGCTAGCGACGGTACTGCAAACCCCTACGAGCAGTACTTC.

Points on this clonotype: The germline gene is not matched at one end of the junction; a read error may be the cause. The V call is TRBV11-3, the J call TRBJ2-5; 8 bases map to TRBD1. This CDR3 comprises 16 residues. CDR1 and CDR2 from the germline V gene are SGHNT and YENEEA. CDR3 in amino acids: CDSSLGTGHLIETQYF. CDR3 DNA sequence: TGTGACAGCAGCTTAGGGACAGGTCACCTTATAGAGACACAGTACTTC.

This chain uses TRBV5-4 with TRBJ2-7; D remains unclear. This CDR3 comprises 16 residues. CDR1 and CDR2 (germline): SGHNT, YYREEE (reference sequence). Trimming pared 0 bases from V and 0 bases from J, leaving 13 bases between. The CDR3 DNA is TGTGCCAGCAGCTTGGATCTGCGGACCCGCTCCTACGAGCAGTACTTC. It encodes CASSLDLRTRSYEQYF.